This T cell receptor (beta chain) was identified in a study of blood T cell repertoires in COVID-19 (dated by TCRdb to about 2020). With regard to the full study: Samples covering the acute and convalescent phases of COVID-19 were provided by collaborators in the United States, Italy and Spain. A de-identified subject ID, COVID-19 status, age in years and sex were almost always included in the sample metadata. A freely available public database, intended as a resource for researchers studying the immune response to SARS-CoV-2, is where the repertoires were released. The prospective study material was composed of cDNA or gDNA derived from T cells, B-cell-depleted T cells, or PBMCs. Where available, HLA class I and class II types were obtained from metadata supplied by the sample provider rather than from assay-based typing. Subjects who had been exposed to COVID-19, were actively infected with it, or had recovered from it provided the deeply sampled blood TCRbeta repertoires that made up the dataset. Samples were obtained from the ongoing ImmuneRACE study (first 160 participants) and from approximately 1,200 subjects provided by 6 global collaborators.

The germline V gene yields KGHSH for CDR1 and LQKENI for CDR2. V drops 6 bases and J drops 3 bases, leaving 12 bases in between. Counted from cysteine to phenylalanine, this CDR3 has 13 amino acids. Only the CDR3 DNA stays, 39 bases, in frame from base 1. Each collaborating institution followed its own protocols to collect whole blood in K2EDTA tubes. Collaborator samples were shipped for TCRbeta analysis as frozen whole blood, isolated PBMCs, or DNA extracted from either sample type. The study at large found these results: The quantity of clinical and demographic metadata differed by source and by participant and was supplied without curation.

TCRbeta CDR3 regions were amplified from genomic DNA using the immunoSEQ Assay, a bias-controlled multiplex PCR. Per the authors' processing: The number of nucleated cells in each sample was estimated from the amplification of reference gene primers within the assay. To quantify the absolute abundance of each unique TCRbeta CDR3 rearrangement, sequence reads were collapsed and filtered. For each sample, productive Simpson clonality was calculated by taking the square root of Simpson's diversity index across productive rearrangements. In its TCRdb copy, this immuneACCESS table keeps in-frame sequences only and misses some clones. Where compared with another copy, unresolved V genes explain less than half of these, and the others have no known cause. V and J calls and clone size are given by that table; D and trimming were obtained from the DNA. The sample table contains just under 80,000 clones; only one count was recorded for over 75% of them. The ten largest clones take up roughly 45% of the sample.

As regards this clone: Its recognized antigen is unknown. Base qualities are not at hand, and no much larger clone is one base apart.

The chain couples TRBV18 to TRBJ2-7; TRBD1 is a possible D gene, resting on 7 matching bases. Sequenced input: peripheral blood. This sequence originates from a human donor in a cohort sampled during active COVID-19. CDR3 sequence: CASSEGQRYEQYF. At the DNA level, the sequence is TGTGCCAGCTCGGAGGGACAGCGCTACGAGCAGTACTTC.